The 10 T cell receptor beta chains reported below all come from one sample, sequenced in a study of PD-1 blockade in classical Hodgkin lymphoma. Assay used: immunoSEQ multiplex PCR; TCRdb lists only in-frame clones, some missing. The sample lists fewer than 90,000 clones, over 90% occurring once. Specified time point: newly diagnosed, previously untreated cHL patient sample. The material sequenced was peripheral blood mononuclear cells (PBMCs). All receptors derive from a human donor with classical Hodgkin lymphoma.

This chain uses TRBV20-1 with TRBJ1-2; no definite D call. V shed 8 bases and J shed 7 bases, with 11 bases lying between them. CDR1 is DFQATT and CDR2 is SNEGSKA in the germline V gene (reference sequence). This CDR3 spans 10 amino acids. The CDR3 here is CSTKDGGYTF. The CDR3 bases are TGCAGTACTAAAGACGGTGGCTACACCTTC.

The V and J genes are TRBV9 and TRBJ1-4; the D gene is possibly TRBD1 (5 bases). Germline lookup yields CDR1 SGDLS and CDR2 YYNGEE. The CDR3 length is 16 residues. The V gene lost 4 bases and the J gene lost 5 bases, with 18 bases spanning the gap. The CDR3 sequence: CASSPRGVRENEKLFF. CDR3 in DNA: TGTGCCAGCAGCCCCCGAGGGGTCAGAGAAAATGAAAAACTGTTTTTT.

The chain employs TRBV5-1 and TRBJ1-5, with 9 bases matching TRBD1. Unmatched junction bases numbered 5, after V lost 3 bases and J lost 7 bases. Germline CDR1 SGHRS, CDR2 YFSETQ. This CDR3 spans 14 amino acids. CDR3 loop: CASSSGQGNQPQHF. The CDR3 nucleotides read TGCGCCAGCAGCTCGGGACAGGGTAACCAGCCCCAGCATTTT.

The chain recombines TRBV16 with TRBJ1-2, with D possibly TRBD1 on 6 matching bases. The germline gives CDR1 KGHSY, CDR2 FQNENV. The CDR3 has 11 residues. The V gene lost 4 bases and the J gene lost 13 bases, with 13 bases spanning the gap. This CDR3 is CASSRTGAFTF. The CDR3 DNA is TGTGCCAGCAGCCGCACGGGGGCCTTCACCTTC.

V and J are TRBV7-6 and TRBJ2-1; 12 nucleotides line up with TRBD2. CDR1 SGHVS and CDR2 FNYEAQ come from the germline V gene. The junction had 18 bases not matched to a gene; V was cut back by 5 bases and J by 7 bases. CDR3 length: 19 residues. CDR3 in amino acids: CASSLIVSRLAGARNEQFF. The DNA for the CDR3 is TGTGCCAGCAGCCTTATCGTGTCAAGACTAGCGGGAGCGAGAAATGAGCAGTTCTTC.

The rearrangement joins TRBV11-3 to TRBJ2-3; no clear D gene. The CDR3 runs to 13 residues. Germline values: CDR1 SGHNT, CDR2 YENEEA. Trimming shortened V by 5 bases and J by 1 base, and 7 bases separated the two germline ends. The CDR3 spells CASSHRGTDTQYF. For the CDR3, the DNA is TGTGCCAGCAGCCATCGGGGCACAGATACGCAGTATTTT.

This chain uses TRBV6-5 with TRBJ2-7; 10 bases are shared with TRBD2. CDR1 is MNHEY, CDR2 SVGAGI, per germline. Trimming removed 6 bases from V and 4 bases from J; junction bases left unmatched: 3. The CDR3 contains 13 residues. CDR3 loop: CASSISGRYEQYF. The CDR3 DNA reads TGTGCCAGCAGCATTAGCGGGAGGTACGAGCAGTACTTC.

V usage is TRBV5-8 and J usage is TRBJ2-7; 10 bases align to TRBD2. CDR3 length: 17 residues. Looked up from germline, CDR1 is SGHTS and CDR2 is YDEGEE. Trimming cost V 5 bases and J 3 bases; bases outside gene matches: 14. For the CDR3, the DNA is TGTGCCAGCAGAGATTACAGCCGGACTAGCGGATTCTACGAGCAGTACTTC. It codes for CASRDYSRTSGFYEQYF.

The genes are TRBV5-6 and TRBJ2-3; 7 positions match TRBD1. The CDR3 totals 16 residues. The V gene end was trimmed by 1 base and the J gene end by 6 bases; junction bases not matched to a gene: 11. The germline gives CDR1 SGHDT, CDR2 YYEEEE. CDR3 nucleotide sequence: TGTGCCAGCAGCTTGACCGGGACAGCGCCTCGGGATACGCAGTATTTT. This translates into CASSLTGTAPRDTQYF.

V usage is TRBV5-6 and J usage is TRBJ2-3; a weak D match, TRBD1 (6 bases). V was pared by 4 bases and J by 6 bases, with 21 bases between. The CDR3 contains 16 residues. Germline loops: CDR1 SGHDT, CDR2 YYEEEE. The CDR3, as DNA: TGTGCCAGCAGCCTCAGGACGGACAGATCCGAGGATACGCAGTATTTT. Its protein product is CASSLRTDRSEDTQYF. Complete variable domain (other parts from reference TRBV5-6 and TRBJ2-3): DAGVTQSPTHLIKTRGQQVTLRCSPKSGHDTVSWYQQALGQGPQFIFQYYEEEERQRGNFPDRFSGHQFPNYSSELNVNALLLGDSALYLCASSLRTDRSEDTQYFGPGTRLTVL.